Presented here are 30 T cell receptor beta chains from one specimen sequenced in a study of fetal regulatory T cell absence and autoimmunity (dated by TCRdb to 2016 to 2017). Libraries were made using the immunoSEQ multiplex PCR assay. TCRdb's version of the immuneACCESS table is confined to in-frame rearrangements and falls short of the full clone set. An unresolved V gene accounts for under half of the shortfall where checked; the remainder is of unknown origin. Present in this sample are around 100,000 clones, about two thirds of which were seen just once. The top ten constitute 1.5% to 2% of the sample. What was sequenced was pancreas tissue. These TCRs come from a male donor with IPEX syndrome.

This clone occurred a few times. The V gene is TRBV18, the J gene TRBJ2-3; D is uncertain. There are 11 residues in the CDR3. Germline CDR1 KGHSH, CDR2 LQKENI. Trimming shortened V by 6 bases and J by 5 bases, and 6 bases separated the two germline ends. CDR3 nucleotides: TGTGCCAGCTCGTCAAGAGATACGCAGTATTTT. Translation gives CASSSRDTQYF.

The V gene is TRBV2, the J gene TRBJ1-5, with D uncertain. Germline lookup yields CDR1 SNHLY and CDR2 FYNNEI. Trimming took 5 bases from V and 0 from J, leaving 11 bases between them. This CDR3 spans 15 amino acids. The CDR3 coding sequence is TGTGCCAGCAGTAGCTCGGTGTATAGCAATCAGCCCCAGCATTTT. Its protein product is CASSSSVYSNQPQHF. Full variable domain (rest looked up from reference TRBV2 and TRBJ1-5): EPEVTQTPSHQVTQMGQEVILRCVPISNHLYFYWYRQILGQKVEFLVSFYNNEISEKSEIFDDQFSVERPDGSNFTLKIRSTKLEDSAMYFCASSSSVYSNQPQHFGDGTRLSIL.

CDR3 sequence reads: CASSEAWAGATGELFF. CDR3 sequence (DNA): TGTGCCAGCAGTGAAGCGTGGGCGGGGGCCACCGGGGAGCTGTTTTTT. The chain has TRBV2 and TRBJ2-2; the D gene is possibly TRBD2 (7 bases). The CDR3 loop spans 16 amino acids. Germline CDR1 is SNHLY and CDR2 is FYNNEI. Trimming took off 0 bases at V and 4 bases at J, with 12 bases between the two ends.

CDR3 protein: CAWSRSPGHGNTEAFF. CDR3 sequence (DNA): TGTGCCTGGAGTCGTTCCCCGGGACACGGGAACACTGAAGCTTTCTTT. The rearrangement uses TRBV30 and TRBJ1-1, with a possible D match to TRBD1 (6 bases). CDR3 length: 16 amino acids. The V end lost 2 bases, the J end lost 1 base, and 17 bases lay between the germline ends. Germline lookup yields CDR1 GTSNPN and CDR2 SVGIG (reference sequence).

This clone was recorded a few times. The same CDR3 arises from other DNA sequences in this sample as well. The rearrangement uses TRBV12-5 and TRBJ1-3; 7 bases fit TRBD1. CDR1 LGHNT and CDR2 FRNRAP come from the germline V gene. CDR3 size: 16 residues. The junction had 5 bases not matched to a gene; V was cut back by 3 bases and J by 0 bases. As DNA, the CDR3 is TGTGCTAGTGGTTTTACGACAGGGTACTCTGGAAACACCATATATTTT. It encodes CASGFTTGYSGNTIYF.

The chain carries TRBV6-5 and TRBJ2-7; 9 bases match TRBD1. With 5 bases clipped from V and 0 bases from J, the junction kept 5 bases outside the gene matches. CDR1 and CDR2 (germline): MNHEY, SVGAGI. This CDR3 spans 15 amino acids. DNA of the CDR3: TGTGCCAGCAGTGGACAGGGGCCGAGCTCCTACGAGCAGTACTTC. Its translation: CASSGQGPSSYEQYF.

This chain uses TRBV7-8 with TRBJ2-3, with D perhaps matching TRBD1 (6 bases). The V and J ends lost 1 base and 1 base respectively, with 9 bases between them. Germline CDR1 and CDR2: SGHVS and FQNEAQ. This CDR3 comprises 15 residues. CDR3 protein: CASSLGSGGTDTQYF. Written as DNA, the CDR3 is TGTGCCAGCAGCTTAGGGTCAGGGGGCACAGATACGCAGTATTTT. Variable domain in full (rest from reference TRBV7-8 and TRBJ2-3): GAGVSQSPRYKVAKRGQDVALRCDPISGHVSLFWYQQALGQGPEFLTYFQNEAQLDKSGLPSDRFFAERPEGSVSTLKIQRTQQEDSAVYLCASSLGSGGTDTQYFGPGTRLTVL.

This chain joins TRBV6-6 and TRBJ2-3, with D possibly being TRBD1 (6 bases). The germline gives CDR1 MNHNY, CDR2 SVGAGI (reference sequence). This CDR3 is 14 amino acids long. The ends were cut back, 2 bases at V and 0 bases at J, with 6 bases in the middle. The CDR3 DNA follows: TGTGCCAGCAGTTACAGGGGGAGCACAGATACGCAGTATTTT. This translates into CASSYRGSTDTQYF.

The chain combines TRBV19 with TRBJ2-3; maybe TRBD1 (5 bases). CDR3 size: 14 residues. V was cut by 0 bases and J by 7 bases, with 11 bases left in between. The germline gives CDR1 LNHDA, CDR2 SQIVND (reference sequence). The CDR3 DNA sequence: TGTGCCAGTAGTATAGATCCCCAGGGAAATACGCAGTATTTT. Amino acid sequence: CASSIDPQGNTQYF.

V and J are TRBV27 and TRBJ1-2, with D possibly being TRBD1 (6 bases). The CDR3 covers 16 residues. Trimming took off 6 bases at V and 4 bases at J, with 21 bases between the two ends. Per germline, CDR1 MNHEY and CDR2 SMNVEV (reference sequence). CDR3 DNA sequence: TGTGCCAGCAGAAGGACCCACAGGGTCCCCGTCTATGGCTACACCTTC. The encoded protein is CASRRTHRVPVYGYTF.

J is TRBJ2-7 and V is TRBV21-1; the tabulated D call, TRBD1, remains unverified against the DNA. TRBV21-1 is an annotated pseudogene. This CDR3 comprises 15 residues. CDR3 sequence (DNA): TGTGCCAGCAGCAAAAAGGGGACAGGTAGCAACGAGCAGTACTTC. This gives the protein CASSKKGTGSNEQYF.

This chain connects TRBV29-1 to TRBJ2-3; D call uncertain. CDR3 size: 13 residues. V lost 0 bases to trimming and J lost 1 base, with 5 bases between them. From germline, CDR1 is SQVTM and CDR2 ANQGSEA. CDR3: CSVEDPGTDTQYF. CDR3 DNA sequence: TGCAGCGTTGAAGATCCCGGCACAGATACGCAGTATTTT.

The chain joins TRBV29-1 to TRBJ1-2; D gene unclear. Trimming cost V 4 bases and J 0 bases, with 6 bases left between them. CDR1 and CDR2 from the germline V gene are SQVTM and ANQGSEA. The CDR3 length is 12 residues. The CDR3 DNA is TGCAGCGTTGGTATGACTAACTATGGCTACACCTTC. Translating it yields CSVGMTNYGYTF.

The chain carries TRBV11-3 and TRBJ1-1; D uncertain. V was clipped by 5 bases and J by 0 bases, with 13 bases between them. The CDR3 is 15 amino acids. CDR1 is SGHNT, CDR2 YENEEA, per germline. The CDR3 DNA follows: TGTGCCAGCAGCCGGCGCCAGGTTGTGAACACTGAAGCTTTCTTT. It yields the protein CASSRRQVVNTEAFF. Drawing the rest from reference TRBV11-3 and TRBJ1-1, the complete variable domain is EAGVVQSPRYKIIEKKQPVAFWCNPISGHNTLYWYLQNLGQGPELLIRYENEEAVDDSQLPKDRFSAERLKGVDSTLKIQPAELGDSAVYLCASSRRQVVNTEAFFGQGTRLTVV.

V and J are TRBV9 and TRBJ1-2, with a tentative D call TRBD1 (5 bases). Germline CDR1 and CDR2: SGDLS and YYNGEE. The CDR3 length is 13 residues. With 4 bases removed from V and 3 bases from J, the gap between germline ends came to 10 bases. CDR3 DNA sequence: TGTGCCAGCAGCCCGGAGGGGTACTATGGCTACACCTTC. This translates into CASSPEGYYGYTF.

This chain uses TRBV11-3 with TRBJ2-6; the match to TRBD1 covers 8 bases. The V and J ends lost 1 base and 4 bases, in that order; junction bases with no gene match: 9. The CDR3 length is 18 residues. Germline loops: CDR1 SGHNT, CDR2 YENEEA. In nucleotides, the CDR3 is TGTGCCAGCAGCTTAGGGTCCGGACAGGGAAACGGGGCCAACGTCCTGACTTTC. Translation: CASSLGSGQGNGANVLTF.

The rearrangement joins TRBV11-2 to TRBJ2-7; a weak D match, TRBD2 (6 bases). Germline loops: CDR1 SGHAT, CDR2 FQNNGV. Trimming removed 2 bases from V and 11 bases from J, with 10 bases in between. The CDR3 covers 11 residues. In nucleotides, the CDR3 is TGTGCCAGCAGCTTATTCCGGGAGAAGTACTTC. Translated, it gives CASSLFREKYF.

As to this clone: A much larger clone lies a single base off, so this may be a read error. The rearrangement links TRBV7-2 to TRBJ2-7; TRBD1 matches at 11 bases. The CDR3 length is 14 residues. V lost 5 bases, J lost 3 bases, and 3 bases stayed unmatched. Germline CDR1 is SGHTA and CDR2 is FQGNSA. CDR3 in DNA: TGTGCCAGCAGCGTCGGGACAGGGGGCTACGAGCAGTACTTC. Translating gives CASSVGTGGYEQYF.

The rearrangement uses TRBV7-2 and TRBJ2-7; D unresolved. V gave up 5 bases and J gave up 6 bases, with 11 bases separating them. The CDR3 consists of 12 residues. The V gene's germline CDR1 is SGHTA and CDR2 FQGNSA. The CDR3 sequence is CASSLAWGEQYF. CDR3 in DNA: TGTGCCAGCAGCCTGGCCTGGGGCGAGCAGTACTTC.

The chain combines TRBV29-1 with TRBJ1-2; possibly TRBD1 for D (5 bases). This CDR3 is 12 amino acids long. The germline CDR1 and CDR2 sequences are SQVTM and ANQGSEA. Trimming pared 2 bases from V and 8 bases from J, leaving 12 bases between. CDR3 coding DNA: TGCAGCGTTGAAACAGGACGGGCGGGCTACACCTTC. Translation gives CSVETGRAGYTF. The variable domain in full, with the rest retrieved from reference TRBV29-1 and TRBJ1-2, is SAVISQKPSRDICQRGTSLTIQCQVDSQVTMMFWYRQQPGQSLTLIATANQGSEATYESGFVIDKFPISRPNLTFSTLTVSNMSPEDSSIYLCSVETGRAGYTFGSGTRLTVV.

In nucleotides, the CDR3 is TGTGCCAGCAGCTTATTCGTTGCGGGGTCCGATCAAGAGACCCAGTACTTC. Its protein product is CASSLFVAGSDQETQYF. The J gene is TRBJ2-5, the V gene TRBV7-6, with D maybe TRBD2 (6 bases). The germline CDR1 and CDR2 sequences are SGHVS and FNYEAQ. Deletions cut 2 bases from V and 2 bases from J, with 18 bases between. CDR3 length: 17 amino acids. Filled out from reference TRBV7-6 and TRBJ2-5, the complete variable domain reads GAGVSQSPRYKVTKRGQDVALRCDPISGHVSLYWYRQALGQGPEFLTYFNYEAQQDKSGLPNDRFSAERPEGSISTLTIQRTEQRDSAMYRCASSLFVAGSDQETQYFGPGTRLLVL.

The rearrangement links TRBV6-6 to TRBJ2-7; D is unclear. The CDR3 has 12 amino acids. Germline V lookup: CDR1 MNHNY, CDR2 SVGAGI (reference sequence). Trimming took off 2 bases at V and 0 bases at J, with 2 bases between the two ends. The CDR3 loop is CASSYNSYEQYF. CDR3 coding DNA: TGTGCCAGCAGTTACAACTCCTACGAGCAGTACTTC.

The rearrangement links TRBV2 to TRBJ1-5; the D gene is possibly TRBD1 (5 bases). Trimming removed 5 bases at V and 4 bases at J, with 9 bases between. The CDR3 has 13 residues. The V gene's germline CDR1 is SNHLY and CDR2 FYNNEI. As DNA, the CDR3 is TGTGCCAGCAGTCCCTACAGGAATCAGCCCCAGCATTTT. Protein: CASSPYRNQPQHF.

The J gene is TRBJ2-7, the V gene TRBV19; 8 bases agree with TRBD2. Germline CDR1 is LNHDA and CDR2 is SQIVND (reference sequence). This CDR3 has 13 residues. J lost 5 bases, V lost 4 bases, and 4 bases had no gene match. CDR3 in amino acids: CASSRAGDNEQYF. The CDR3 DNA follows: TGTGCCAGTAGTAGAGCGGGGGATAACGAGCAGTACTTC.

The chain is built from TRBV4-2 and TRBJ2-7, with D tentatively TRBD2 (5 bases). Looked up from germline, CDR1 is LGHNA and CDR2 is YNFKEQ. V was trimmed by 5 bases and J by 3 bases, leaving 14 bases between them. This CDR3 region has 14 residues. The CDR3 sequence: CASSLGRGNYEQYF. For the CDR3, the DNA is TGTGCCAGCAGCTTAGGACGGGGAAACTACGAGCAGTACTTC.

The chain combines TRBV9 with TRBJ2-1; 14 positions agree with TRBD2. Germline V gives CDR1 SGDLS, CDR2 YYNGEE. This CDR3 spans 16 amino acids. Trimming removed 3 bases from V and 1 base from J; junction bases left unmatched: 0. Written as DNA, the CDR3 is TGTGCCAGCAGCGGGACTAGCGGGAGGTCCTACAATGAGCAGTTCTTC. This sequence encodes CASSGTSGRSYNEQFF.

V usage is TRBV6-5 and J usage is TRBJ2-7; 8 bases fit TRBD1. CDR1 and CDR2 from the germline V gene are MNHEY and SVGAGI. CDR3 length: 14 residues. Unmatched junction bases numbered 7, after V lost 7 bases and J lost 2 bases. As DNA, the CDR3 is TGTGCCAGCACCCTAGGACAGGGAGCCTACGAGCAGTACTTC. Encoded protein: CASTLGQGAYEQYF.

This CDR3 reads CASSLPLAGNSYNEQFF. The CDR3 coding sequence is TGTGCCAGCAGCTTACCGCTAGCGGGCAACTCCTACAATGAGCAGTTCTTC. V usage is TRBV5-6 and J usage is TRBJ2-1; 8 bases map to TRBD2. The CDR3 has 17 residues. J was trimmed by 0 bases and V by 2 bases; bases with no gene match: 7. Germline values: CDR1 SGHDT, CDR2 YYEEEE. The entire variable domain, with the rest obtained from reference TRBV5-6 and TRBJ2-1, is as follows: DAGVTQSPTHLIKTRGQQVTLRCSPKSGHDTVSWYQQALGQGPQFIFQYYEEEERQRGNFPDRFSGHQFPNYSSELNVNALLLGDSALYLCASSLPLAGNSYNEQFFGPGTRLTVL.

The V gene is TRBV6-1, the J gene TRBJ1-5, with 11 bases aligning to TRBD1. From germline, CDR1 is MNHNS and CDR2 SASEGT. V dropped 6 bases and J dropped 6; count of bases not matched to a gene: 7. This CDR3 is 15 amino acids long. CDR3 nucleotide sequence: TGTGCCAGCAGGGGGACAGGGGGTTTCGGTCAGCCCCAGCATTTT. Translating it yields CASRGTGGFGQPQHF.

This clone was picked up one time. The same CDR3 also results from other DNA sequences found in this sample. The V call is TRBV9, the J call TRBJ1-1, with D possibly being TRBD1 (5 bases). CDR1 and CDR2 (germline): SGDLS, YYNGEE. Between the trimmed V and J ends, which lost 2 bases and 4 bases, there was a span of 9 bases. The length of the CDR3 is 13 residues. Here the CDR3 reads CASSVGGSTEAFF. The CDR3 bases are TGTGCCAGCAGCGTGGGGGGGAGCACTGAAGCTTTCTTT.